This T cell receptor (beta chain) was sequenced during a study of blood T cell repertoires in COVID-19. Per the original methods: By means of reference gene primer amplification, nucleated cell counts were estimated. TCRdb keeps only in-frame clones here, not all; method: immunoSEQ multiplex PCR. V and J calls and clone size are as listed in that table; D and trimming were resolved from the DNA. The sample consists of 120,000 to 150,000 clones, 84% of them appearing once. In its sample, this clone was seen a few times. Per the germline V gene, CDR1 is GTSNPN and CDR2 is SVGIG (reference sequence). V lost 3 bases to trimming and J lost 1 base; unmatched junction nucleotides: 10. This CDR3 comprises 16 residues.

The chain employs TRBV30 and TRBJ1-1, with TRBD1 matching over 8 bases. Sequencing was done on a sample of PBMCs or T cells enriched from blood (not recorded which). The TCR was taken from a man aged 35 to 55 with acute COVID-19. This chain's CDR3 is CAWSGAETGANTEAFF. CDR3 DNA: TGTGCCTGGAGCGGCGCCGAGACAGGGGCGAACACTGAAGCTTTCTTT. The full variable domain, in which reference TRBV30 and TRBJ1-1 provide the parts outside the CDR3, is SQTIHQWPATLVQPVGSPLSLECTVEGTSNPNLYWYRQAAGRGLQLLFYSVGIGQISSEVPQNLSASRPQDRQFILSSKKLLLSDSGFYLCAWSGAETGANTEAFFGQGTRLTVV.